Below, 15 T cell receptor beta chains from the same sample are listed, as sequenced in a study of blood T cell repertoires in COVID-19. Sequencing used immunoSEQ multiplex PCR; TCRdb keeps in-frame clones, though not all of them. Of some 120,000 clones listed, over 65% are singletons. Sequencing was performed on peripheral blood. These receptor sequences come from a man aged 60 to 69 with acute or convalescent COVID-19.

The CDR3 spells CASSYGAGQETQYF. The DNA for the CDR3 is TGTGCCAGCAGTTACGGGGCCGGTCAAGAGACCCAGTACTTC. The chain uses TRBV6-5 and TRBJ2-5; a weak D match, TRBD1 (5 bases). Looked up from germline, CDR1 is MNHEY and CDR2 is SVGAGI. Trimming removed 2 bases at V and 2 bases at J, with 9 bases between. CDR3 length: 14 amino acids.

This clone has at least ten counts. The genes are TRBV14 and TRBJ1-6; D is ambiguous. Germline V gene data show CDR1 as SGHDN and CDR2 as FVKESK. The length of the CDR3 is 14 residues. The V end was cut by 1 base, the J end by 3 bases, with 4 bases between. The CDR3 region has the DNA TGTGCCAGCAGCCAAGTATTCTATAATTCACCCCTCCACTTT. Its protein is CASSQVFYNSPLHF.

The rearrangement uses TRBV7-2 and TRBJ2-3, with 11 positions matching TRBD2. This CDR3 region has 17 residues. Germline CDR1 SGHTA, CDR2 FQGNSA. After removal of 5 bases from V and 0 bases from J, the junction contained 7 bases not matched to a gene. DNA of the CDR3: TGTGCCAGCAGCCCGCGACTAGCGGGGTCTAGCACAGATACGCAGTATTTT. Encoded protein: CASSPRLAGSSTDTQYF.

This sequence joins TRBV11-3 and TRBJ2-2, with 10 bases fitting TRBD2. The germline gives CDR1 SGHNT, CDR2 YENEEA. Trimming at V came to 0 bases and at J to 6 bases, leaving 7 bases not matched to a gene. The CDR3 contains 17 residues. The CDR3 loop reads CASSLDSLAGVPGELFF. CDR3 nucleotide sequence: TGTGCCAGCAGCTTAGATTCGCTAGCGGGAGTTCCCGGGGAGCTGTTTTTT.

The V gene is TRBV5-4, the J gene TRBJ2-3; 8 bases are shared with TRBD2. CDR3 length equals 14 residues. From germline, CDR1 is SGHNT and CDR2 YYREEE (reference sequence). The V and J ends lost 3 bases and 4 bases, in that order; junction bases with no gene match: 4. CDR3 protein: CASSYGLAPDTQYF. In DNA, the CDR3 is TGTGCCAGCAGCTACGGACTAGCCCCAGATACGCAGTATTTT.

The J gene is TRBJ2-2, the V gene TRBV2; no clear D gene. Germline-derived CDR1 and CDR2 are SNHLY and FYNNEI. The CDR3 contains 13 residues. V shed 10 bases and J shed 0 bases, with 9 bases lying between them. In DNA form, the CDR3 reads TGTGCCACCTTACGGTCGAACACCGGGGAGCTGTTTTTT. Encoded protein: CATLRSNTGELFF.

The chain links TRBV6-2 or TRBV6-3 to TRBJ1-2, with 7 positions matching TRBD1. This CDR3 is built from 12 residues. Germline CDR1 is MNHEY and CDR2 is SVGEGT. Trimming took 4 bases from V and 4 from J; bases not matched to a gene: 0. The DNA for the CDR3 is TGTGCCAGCAGTTGGGACAGCTATGGCTACACCTTC. It yields the protein CASSWDSYGYTF.

The chain joins TRBV14 to TRBJ2-2; unclear D gene. The CDR3 runs to 14 residues. Trimming pared 5 bases from V and 5 bases from J, leaving 12 bases between. The germline V gene has CDR1 SGHDN and CDR2 FVKESK. CDR3 residues: CASSFELATGELFF. In nucleotides, the CDR3 is TGTGCCAGCAGCTTTGAACTCGCAACCGGGGAGCTGTTTTTT.

The chain combines TRBV27 with TRBJ2-7, with D maybe TRBD1 (5 bases). The germline V gene encodes CDR1 MNHEY and CDR2 SMNVEV (reference sequence). This CDR3 comprises 14 residues. V shed 3 bases and J shed 5 bases, with 14 bases lying between them. CDR3 residues: CASSFQGPMDEQYF. As DNA, the CDR3 is TGTGCCAGCAGTTTTCAGGGCCCCATGGACGAGCAGTACTTC.

J is TRBJ2-7 and V is TRBV28; 10 positions agree with TRBD2. The CDR3 has 14 amino acids. V lost 5 bases, J lost 5 bases, and 6 bases stayed unmatched. Germline CDR1 reads MDHEN; CDR2 reads SYDVKM. CDR3 region: CASSGASGSDEQYF. In DNA form, the CDR3 reads TGTGCCAGCAGTGGGGCTAGCGGGAGTGACGAGCAGTACTTC. Full variable domain (rest looked up from reference TRBV28 and TRBJ2-7): DVKVTQSSRYLVKRTGEKVFLECVQDMDHENMFWYRQDPGLGLRLIYFSYDVKMKEKGDIPEGYSVSREKKERFSLILESASTNQTSMYLCASSGASGSDEQYFGPGTRLTVT.

The rearrangement links TRBV21-1 to TRBJ2-3; whether TRBD1, the table's D call, matches the DNA was not checked. TRBV21-1 is described as a pseudogene. This CDR3 has 11 amino acids. The CDR3 DNA is TGTGCCTCAGGGGACACAGATACGCAGTATTTT. As protein: CASGDTDTQYF.

The rearrangement joins TRBV6-5 to TRBJ2-3; 10 bases map to TRBD2. The CDR3 runs to 14 residues. The V segment lost 7 bases and the J segment 6 bases; nucleotides outside the gene matches: 7. Germline loops: CDR1 MNHEY, CDR2 SVGAGI. The DNA for the CDR3 is TGTGCCAGCAAAAAGGGACTAGCGTCCGATACGCAGTATTTT. Protein sequence: CASKKGLASDTQYF.

The rearrangement links TRBV6-6 to TRBJ1-5, with unresolved D. The CDR3 spans 12 residues. CDR1 and CDR2 (germline): MNHNY, SVGAGI (reference sequence). V was clipped by 4 bases and J by 9 bases, with 10 bases between them. The CDR3 coding sequence is TGTGCCAGCAGTTTCCAAGCCCGGCCCCAGCATTTT. Encoded protein: CASSFQARPQHF.

V gene TRBV7-2 combines with J gene TRBJ2-7; 8 positions agree with TRBD1. Germline V gene lookup returns CDR1 SGHTA and CDR2 FQGNSA. The CDR3 totals 15 residues. The junction had 4 bases not matched to a gene; V was cut back by 0 bases and J by 3 bases. The CDR3 coding sequence is TGTGCCAGCAGCTTAGCCTTTGGACAGGGCTACGAGCAGTACTTC. Protein product: CASSLAFGQGYEQYF.

The V gene is TRBV29-1, the J gene TRBJ2-1; 7 bases align to TRBD2. Germline lookup yields CDR1 SQVTM and CDR2 ANQGSEA. The CDR3 extends over 14 amino acids. Trimming at V came to 6 bases and at J to 4 bases, leaving 9 bases not matched to a gene. Here the CDR3 DNA reads TGCAGCGTCCTAAGGGCGGGAGCATACAATGAGCAGTTCTTC. This encodes CSVLRAGAYNEQFF.